One sample yielded the 22 T cell receptor beta chains listed below, sequenced in a study of human T cells and chemical hapten exposure. TCRdb reanalysed the RACE reads using MiXCR and keeps one entry per CDR3 protein. The profile shows about 140,000 distinct CDR3 sequences, approximately 12% of them singletons. Specified time point: patch test 2, 6 weeks after DPC sensitization. Treatment reported: therapeutic diphenylcyclopropenone sensitization with weekly scalp DPC. Sequencing used whole blood, obtained in connection with sensitization to the hapten diphenylcyclopropenone (DPC). The source of these receptors is a woman between 50 and 59 years old with alopecia areata. Some clones in this sample may be carry-over from other donors' samples.

The chain uses TRBV5-6 and TRBJ2-1, with a tentative D call TRBD2 (5 bases). Germline lookup yields CDR1 SGHDT and CDR2 YYEEEE. V was cut by 4 bases and J by 0 bases, with 20 bases left in between. The CDR3 is 18 amino acids. Here the CDR3 reads CASSRRSGYQSSYNEQFF. The CDR3 nucleotides are TGTGCCAGCAGCCGCCGGTCGGGGTATCAAAGCTCCTACAATGAGCAGTTCTTC.

The chain uses TRBV7-3 and TRBJ2-3; D call uncertain. V was trimmed by 4 bases and J by 5 bases, leaving 10 bases between them. The CDR3 loop spans 13 amino acids. Looked up from germline, CDR1 is SGHTA and CDR2 is FQGTGA. CDR3 DNA: TGTGCCAGCAGCTCGCAGTGGGGAGATACGCAGTATTTT. Encoded protein: CASSSQWGDTQYF.

This clonotype was detected only a few times. The chain recombines TRBV18 with TRBJ2-1, with 7 nucleotides matching TRBD1. The V and J ends lost 8 bases and 10 bases, in that order; junction bases with no gene match: 5. Germline-derived CDR1 and CDR2 are KGHSH and LQKENI. The CDR3 totals 11 residues. CDR3 amino acids: CASRQGLEQFF. The DNA for the CDR3 is TGTGCCAGCCGACAGGGCCTGGAGCAGTTCTTC.

This rearrangement joins TRBV28 to TRBJ1-5; D may be TRBD1 (6 bases). Germline loops: CDR1 MDHEN, CDR2 SYDVKM. V lost 5 bases and J lost 3, with 14 bases in between. This CDR3 is 15 amino acids long. Here the CDR3 DNA reads TGTGCCAGCAGTCCCGCGGACAGATTCAATCAGCCCCAGCATTTT. Protein sequence: CASSPADRFNQPQHF.

This clonotype appeared a few times. V and J are TRBV6-1 and TRBJ2-1; D gene ambiguous. The V and J ends lost 1 base and 4 bases respectively, with 17 bases between them. The CDR3 is made up of 17 amino acids. Per the germline V gene, CDR1 is MNHNS and CDR2 is SASEGT. The chain's CDR3 is CASSEEVGSKGYNEQFF. For the CDR3, the DNA is TGTGCCAGCAGTGAAGAGGTAGGGTCCAAAGGGTACAATGAGCAGTTCTTC.

The sample holds a few counts of this clonotype. The chain has TRBV6-5 and TRBJ1-1, with D unresolved. There are 14 residues in the CDR3. Per germline, CDR1 MNHEY and CDR2 SVGAGI. Trimming cost V 5 bases and J 4 bases, with 14 bases left between them. CDR3 sequence: CASSPLLGGTEAFF. The CDR3 nucleotides are TGTGCCAGCAGTCCCCTCCTTGGAGGCACTGAAGCTTTCTTT.

This sequence joins TRBV6-1 and TRBJ2-5; D unclear. Germline loops: CDR1 MNHNS, CDR2 SASEGT. Trimming took off 7 bases at V and 0 bases at J, with 12 bases between the two ends. The CDR3 runs to 14 residues. CDR3 nucleotide sequence: TGTGCCAGCACGGCAGGCGTGTACCAAGAGACCCAGTACTTC. Residues: CASTAGVYQETQYF.

This clonotype was counted between two and nine times. Germline and junction disagree at one end, which may indicate a read error. V is TRBV20-1 and J is TRBJ1-2, with TRBD1 identical over 10 bases. Germline V gene sequence: CDR1 DFQATT, CDR2 SNEGSKA (reference sequence). The CDR3 consists of 13 residues. The CDR3 DNA sequence: TGCAGTGCAAGAGGACAGGGGGAACTTGGCTACACCTTC. This sequence encodes CSARGQGELGYTF.

V and J are TRBV5-6 and TRBJ2-1; TRBD2 matches 12 bases. CDR3 length: 17 residues. The ends lost 3 bases at V and 1 base at J; junction bases unmatched: 5. CDR1 is SGHDT, CDR2 YYEEEE, per germline. This CDR3 reads CASSWGLAGSSYNEQFF. CDR3 bases: TGTGCCAGCAGCTGGGGACTAGCGGGTTCTTCCTACAATGAGCAGTTCTTC.

V gene TRBV29-1 combines with J gene TRBJ2-1; 9 positions match TRBD2. Germline-derived CDR1 and CDR2 are SQVTM and ANQGSEA. The CDR3 is made up of 12 amino acids. The V and J ends lost 6 bases and 9 bases, in that order; junction bases with no gene match: 6. CDR3: CSVSNSGGEQFF. CDR3 bases: TGCAGCGTATCCAATAGCGGGGGTGAGCAGTTCTTC.

This clonotype was seen more than once but under ten times. V and J are TRBV28 and TRBJ2-3, with 8 bases aligning to TRBD1. The CDR3 is 16 amino acids. CDR1 and CDR2 (germline): MDHEN, SYDVKM. V was pared by 1 base and J by 6 bases, with 9 bases of the junction left unmatched. The CDR3 reads CASSLLGDRQMDTQYF. Here the CDR3 DNA reads TGTGCCAGCAGTTTATTGGGGGACAGGCAAATGGATACGCAGTATTTT. The whole variable domain, filled in from reference TRBV28 and TRBJ2-3, reads DVKVTQSSRYLVKRTGEKVFLECVQDMDHENMFWYRQDPGLGLRLIYFSYDVKMKEKGDIPEGYSVSREKKERFSLILESASTNQTSMYLCASSLLGDRQMDTQYFGPGTRLTVL.

The table lists this clonotype with a few counts. This sequence joins TRBV14 and TRBJ1-2; TRBD1 aligns across 7 bases. The CDR3 covers 17 residues. The V and J ends lost 0 bases and 7 bases, in that order; junction bases with no gene match: 14. The germline CDR1 and CDR2 sequences are SGHDN and FVKESK. CDR3 in amino acids: CASSQDFGTGALPGYTF. The CDR3 DNA follows: TGTGCCAGCAGCCAAGATTTCGGAACAGGGGCCCTCCCTGGCTACACCTTC.

The rearrangement links TRBV29-1 to TRBJ2-1; no clear D gene. This CDR3 spans 13 amino acids. Per germline, CDR1 SQVTM and CDR2 ANQGSEA. The V gene lost 7 bases and the J gene lost 6 bases, with 16 bases spanning the gap. CDR3 in amino acids: CSADLLVANEQFF. In DNA, the CDR3 is TGCAGCGCTGACCTGCTGGTAGCCAATGAGCAGTTCTTC.

This clonotype was seen many times. This rearrangement joins TRBV7-9 to TRBJ2-1; D may be TRBD2 (5 bases). V was shortened by 5 bases and J by 9 bases, with 11 bases between the two germline ends. There are 12 residues in the CDR3. Germline V gives CDR1 SEHNR, CDR2 FQNEAQ (reference sequence). For the CDR3, the DNA is TGTGCCAGCAGCCCCAGAGGGAGTGAGCAGTTCTTC. Protein: CASSPRGSEQFF. The whole variable domain, filled in from reference TRBV7-9 and TRBJ2-1, reads DTGVSQNPRHKITKRGQNVTFRCDPISEHNRLYWYRQTLGQGPEFLTYFQNEAQLEKSRLLSDRFSAERPKGSFSTLEIQRTEQGDSAMYLCASSPRGSEQFFGPGTRLTVL.

This sequence joins TRBV11-2 and TRBJ2-1; 7 bases line up with TRBD1. The CDR3 runs to 12 residues. With V trimmed by 0 bases and J by 10 bases, 0 bases remained unmatched. The germline gives CDR1 SGHAT, CDR2 FQNNGV. The CDR3 spells CASSLDRGEQFF. The CDR3 DNA sequence: TGTGCCAGCAGCTTAGACAGGGGGGAGCAGTTCTTC.

This clonotype appeared a few times. V is TRBV5-6 and J is TRBJ2-1; TRBD2 matches 7 bases. CDR1 is SGHDT and CDR2 is YYEEEE in the germline V gene. Losses at the gene ends were 1 base for V and 0 bases for J; bases not matched to a gene: 10. The CDR3 length is 18 residues. CDR3 amino acids: CASSLWGGGRASYNEQFF. The CDR3 coding sequence is TGTGCCAGCAGCTTGTGGGGTGGTGGGAGGGCCTCCTACAATGAGCAGTTCTTC.

This clonotype was detected only a few times. The V call is TRBV24-1, the J call TRBJ2-5; 7 bases are a match to TRBD1. V shed 4 bases and J 4 bases; nucleotides not matched to a gene: 8. Germline CDR1 is KGHDR and CDR2 is SFDVKD. The CDR3 is 15 residues long. CDR3 region: CATSDRRTGLETQYF. CDR3 bases: TGTGCCACCAGTGACAGACGGACAGGATTAGAGACCCAGTACTTC.

This clonotype was detected a few times. V usage is TRBV27 and J usage is TRBJ2-1, with 7 bases fitting TRBD1. The J segment lost 9 bases and the V segment lost 8 bases, leaving 16 bases of the junction unmatched. The CDR3 is 15 amino acids. Per germline, CDR1 MNHEY and CDR2 SMNVEV (reference sequence). CDR3 sequence: CASFRQGRRDGEQFF. CDR3 nucleotides: TGTGCCAGCTTCCGACAGGGTAGACGAGACGGTGAGCAGTTCTTC.

The genes are TRBV12-3 or TRBV12-4 and TRBJ2-7, with 7 bases fitting TRBD1. V lost 2 bases and J lost 5; bases outside the gene matches: 3. The CDR3 runs 13 residues. Here the CDR3 reads CASSLIQGHEQYF. The CDR3 DNA is TGTGCCAGCAGTTTAATACAGGGGCACGAGCAGTACTTC.

This clonotype has only a few counts. The junction shows a germline mismatch at one end, possibly a read error. V is TRBV5-4 and J is TRBJ2-5; no reliable D call. Germline V gene data show CDR1 as SGHNT and CDR2 as YYREEE (reference sequence). The CDR3 runs to 15 residues. The CDR3 sequence: CASSYRGNIQESQYF. The CDR3 nucleotides are TGTGCCAGCAGCTATCGTGGCAACATCCAAGAGTCCCAGTACTTC. Full variable domain (missing parts from reference TRBV5-4 and TRBJ2-5): ETGVTQSPTHLIKTRGQQVTLRCSSQSGHNTVSWYQQALGQGPQFIFQYYREEENGRGNFPPRFSGLQFPNYSSELNVNALELDDSALYLCASSYRGNIQESQYFGPGTRLLVL.

This clonotype was recorded many times. This rearrangement joins TRBV19 to TRBJ1-5; D perhaps matches TRBD1 (5 bases). The V end lost 7 bases, the J end lost 7 bases, and 20 bases lay between the germline ends. Germline V gives CDR1 LNHDA, CDR2 SQIVND (reference sequence). This CDR3 region has 15 residues. CDR3 coding DNA: TGTGCCAGTACCCGCGGTCCGGGGGTGGACCAGCCCCAGCATTTT. This sequence encodes CASTRGPGVDQPQHF.

The CDR3 loop is CSARGDQVYNEQFF. The CDR3 nucleotides are TGCAGTGCTAGAGGGGACCAAGTTTACAATGAGCAGTTCTTC. The V gene is TRBV20-1, the J gene TRBJ2-1, with D perhaps being TRBD1 or TRBD2 (5 bases each). V was cut by 1 base and J by 4 bases, with 11 bases left in between. In germline, CDR1 is DFQATT, CDR2 SNEGSKA (reference sequence). The CDR3 spans 14 residues.